The clone carrying this TCR beta chain was seen a few times. Its specificity is not known. This sample was included in a study of shared clonotypes between healthy human individuals. Notes on the study in general: It was anticipated that sequencing depth would influence how many clonotypes donors shared.

In the original workflow: Junction-only sequences without quality scores were provided by ImmunoSEQ, so filtering was different. Sequencing was performed with immunoSEQ multiplex PCR; in TCRdb, only in-frame clones are kept and a portion is missing. The D gene and trimming were derived from the DNA, and the V and J assignments and clone size from that table. The sample contains about 2.4 million clones, under 95% of which appear only once. Germline assignment: CDR1 MGHRA and CDR2 YSYEKL. Trimming shortened V by 4 bases and J by 15 bases, and 19 bases separated the two germline ends. The CDR3 has 13 residues.

Source material: naive CD4+ T cells from PBMCs. Subset meaning: CD45RA+ positively selected. This receptor was taken from a man younger than 35 in good health. Some clones in this sample may be carry-over from other donors' samples. The J gene is TRBJ2-1, the V gene TRBV4-1, with a possible D match to TRBD2 (7 bases). CDR3 protein: CASSLTGGQGLFF. In DNA form, the CDR3 reads TGCGCCAGCAGCCTTACCGGGGGGCAGGGCCTGTTCTTC.